The entry below gives a single T cell receptor (beta chain) sequence along with its context. Its antigen remains unidentified. Unique molecular identifiers tagged the TCRbeta library. TCRdb passed the PCR reads through MiXCR, listing each CDR3 protein once. The sample includes 610,000 or so distinct CDR3 sequences, 25% to 30% of them seen just once. J lost 3 bases, V lost 3 bases, and 4 bases had no gene match. Germline V CDR1 and CDR2: SGHRS, YFSETQ. CDR3 length equals 14 residues. The data stem from a study of T-cell reconstitution after alpha-beta-depleted transplantation in children. Study-level findings and limits: From newly produced T cells came most of the T-cell counts and diversity one year after transplant. There were reportedly several hundred expanded graft clones from which alpha-beta T cells came about two months after transplant. Surviving recipient T cells and thymic progenitors accounted for the high day-60 TCRbeta diversity observed in some patients.

Sample: PBMCs, taken before TCRalphabeta/CD19-depleted stem cell transplant. The chain uses TRBV5-1 and TRBJ2-3; TRBD2 aligns across 7 bases. This sequence was found in a boy less than two years old with Wiskott-Aldrich syndrome, due to receive a stem cell transplant. In DNA form, the CDR3 reads TGCGCCAGCAGCTGGGGGGGATCGACAGATACGCAGTATTTT. The encoded protein is CASSWGGSTDTQYF. Full variable domain (rest looked up from reference TRBV5-1 and TRBJ2-3): KAGVTQTPRYLIKTRGQQVTLSCSPISGHRSVSWYQQTPGQGLQFLFEYFSETQRNKGNFPGRFSGRQFSNSRSEMNVSTLELGDSALYLCASSWGGSTDTQYFGPGTRLTVL.